The sequence of this T cell receptor beta chain was determined in a study of blood T cells in healthy people across ages. Through a sample-barcoded 5' primer and a J-beta primer mix, a second PCR was run for roughly 6 to 11 cycles. TCRdb fed the 5' RACE reads into MiXCR, producing one record per CDR3 protein. The sample shows around 1,800,000 distinct CDR3 sequences, 35% to 50% of them seen only once. Per-sample yields of isolated PBMCs were at least 7 million. In the case of this clonotype: Its antigen is undetermined.

General study points: Changes in expanded clonotypes were possibly confounded, as the CMV status of donors was unknown.

This TCR came from a human donor in good health. Specimen: blood.

CDR3 coding DNA: TGTGCCAGCTCACCGGGACAGATCCTCACCGGGGAGCTGTTTTTT. Translated, it gives CASSPGQILTGELFF. The chain recombines TRBV18 with TRBJ2-2; 7 nucleotides match TRBD1. This CDR3 region has 15 residues. The ends lost 3 bases at V and 4 bases at J; junction bases unmatched: 5. Germline V gene lookup returns CDR1 KGHSH and CDR2 LQKENI.